This T cell receptor beta chain was identified in a study of shared clonotypes between healthy human individuals. Naive CD8 cells, CD45RO-negative and positively selected for CCR7, excluded terminally differentiated effector memory CD45RA+ cells. Only in-frame clones appear in the TCRdb table, and some are missing; sequencing was by immunoSEQ multiplex PCR. The table shows fewer than 1 million clones, with approximately 96% occurring only once. This CDR3 has 16 residues. Deletions cut 3 bases from V and 2 bases from J, with 15 bases between. Germline assignment: CDR1 MDHEN and CDR2 SYDVKM. Material: naive CD8+ T cells sorted from blood. This TCR derives from a man in his thirties or forties in good health. The chain recombines TRBV28 with TRBJ2-3; no clear D gene. This CDR3 is CASSFRADEDTDTQYF. CDR3 DNA sequence: TGTGCCAGCAGTTTTCGGGCTGACGAAGACACAGATACGCAGTATTTT.